Below are 32 T cell receptor beta chains sequenced from a single sample in a study of blood T cell repertoires in COVID-19 (dated by TCRdb to about 2020). Libraries came from the immunoSEQ multiplex PCR assay. The clones in this table, taken by TCRdb from immuneACCESS, are in-frame only. Not every clone is retained; where verified, under half of the shortfall comes from an unresolved V gene, and the cause of the rest is unknown. In this sample the table shows about 210,000 clones, 80% to 90% of which occur a single time. Around 8.8% of the sample lies in the top ten. Input material: PBMCs or T cells enriched from blood (not recorded which). These receptors all stem from a man aged 35-49 years who had recovered from COVID-19.

This clone appeared a single time. The gene calls are TRBV4-2 and TRBJ1-3, with 8 bases lining up with TRBD1. The CDR3 covers 18 residues. Per germline, CDR1 LGHNA and CDR2 YNFKEQ. J gave up 2 bases and V 5 bases, and 14 bases lay outside the gene matches. In DNA, the CDR3 is TGTGCCAGCAGCTCTCCTTCTCCGGGGACAGGTCCTGGAAACACCATATATTTT. Protein: CASSSPSPGTGPGNTIYF.

V is TRBV7-9 and J is TRBJ2-7; D gene unclear. V lost 5 bases to trimming and J lost 3 bases, with 8 bases between them. This CDR3 contains 12 residues. Germline lookup yields CDR1 SEHNR and CDR2 FQNEAQ (reference sequence). CDR3 nucleotides: TGTGCCAGCAGCCTCAAACTCTACGAGCAGTACTTC. Translating it yields CASSLKLYEQYF. The full variable domain, in which reference TRBV7-9 and TRBJ2-7 provide the parts outside the CDR3, is DTGVSQNPRHKITKRGQNVTFRCDPISEHNRLYWYRQTLGQGPEFLTYFQNEAQLEKSRLLSDRFSAERPKGSFSTLEIQRTEQGDSAMYLCASSLKLYEQYFGPGTRLTVT.

This clone is a singleton in its sample. The chain carries TRBV27 and TRBJ2-5; D call uncertain. Germline V gene sequence: CDR1 MNHEY, CDR2 SMNVEV (reference sequence). The length of the CDR3 is 13 residues. Deletions cut 2 bases from V and 5 bases from J, with 9 bases between. Here the CDR3 DNA reads TGTGCCAGCAGTTTACTACCTAGGGAGACCCAGTACTTC. This encodes CASSLLPRETQYF.

The CDR3 DNA sequence: TGTGCCAGTAGTATCACCGGGACAGGGTCGGCTTTCTTT. Translated: CASSITGTGSAFF. The chain recombines TRBV19 with TRBJ1-1, with 9 bases identical to TRBD1. With V trimmed by 3 bases and J by 11 bases, 7 bases remained unmatched. The CDR3 contains 13 residues. CDR1 is LNHDA and CDR2 is SQIVND in the germline V gene (reference sequence).

The V gene is TRBV6-5, the J gene TRBJ1-1, with 10 bases aligning to TRBD1. V shed 3 bases and J 3 bases; nucleotides not matched to a gene: 7. The CDR3 consists of 16 residues. CDR1 and CDR2 from the germline V gene are MNHEY and SVGAGI. CDR3 in DNA: TGTGCCAGCAGTTATCTGGGACAGGGGATCGACACTGAAGCTTTCTTT. It is translated as CASSYLGQGIDTEAFF.

A remark on this clone: The same CDR3 arises from other DNA sequences in this sample as well. In DNA, the CDR3 is TGTGCCAGCTCGCCCAGTACCTACGAGCAGTACTTC. Translating it yields CASSPSTYEQYF. The V gene is TRBV18, the J gene TRBJ2-7; D gene uncertain. The CDR3 runs 12 residues. Germline V CDR1 and CDR2: KGHSH, LQKENI. The V gene lost 6 bases and the J gene lost 2 bases, with 8 bases spanning the gap.

The chain uses TRBV7-6 and TRBJ2-1; TRBD2 aligns across 11 bases. The V segment lost 6 bases and the J segment 0 bases; nucleotides outside the gene matches: 10. The CDR3 contains 18 residues. The germline V gene has CDR1 SGHVS and CDR2 FNYEAQ. CDR3 DNA: TGTGCCAGCAGGCAACTAGCGGGGGCCCCTAGCTCCTACAATGAGCAGTTCTTC. Residues: CASRQLAGAPSSYNEQFF.

V usage is TRBV19 and J usage is TRBJ2-6; D is possibly TRBD2 (6 bases). Trimming cost V 7 bases and J 2 bases, with 21 bases left between them. The germline V gene has CDR1 LNHDA and CDR2 SQIVND (reference sequence). The CDR3 totals 18 residues. Here the CDR3 reads CASINPGLLGPGANVLTF. The DNA for the CDR3 is TGTGCCAGTATCAACCCGGGACTCCTGGGGCCTGGGGCCAACGTCCTGACTTTC.

The CDR3 here is CASSLTASGGTDTQYF. In DNA, the CDR3 is TGTGCCAGCAGCTTAACGGCTAGCGGGGGCACAGATACGCAGTATTTT. The chain has TRBV7-3 and TRBJ2-3; 9 bases match TRBD2. Germline lookup yields CDR1 SGHTA and CDR2 FQGTGA. The CDR3 runs 16 residues. With 0 bases clipped from V and 1 base from J, the junction kept 2 bases outside the gene matches.

This clone has only a few counts. The V call is TRBV20-1, the J call TRBJ2-7, with D uncertain. The CDR3 runs to 13 residues. Germline assignment: CDR1 DFQATT and CDR2 SNEGSKA (reference sequence). V was shortened by 3 bases and J by 0 bases, with 9 bases between the two germline ends. The CDR3 loop is CSASWPNSYEQYF. The CDR3 DNA reads as TGCAGTGCTAGTTGGCCGAACTCCTACGAGCAGTACTTC.

The table lists this clone with a count of one. The rearrangement uses TRBV6-2 or TRBV6-3 and TRBJ1-5; 9 nucleotides agree with TRBD1. J was trimmed by 4 bases and V by 4 bases; bases with no gene match: 5. The V gene's germline CDR1 is MNHEY and CDR2 SVGEGT. This CDR3 is built from 15 residues. In DNA form, the CDR3 reads TGTGCCAGCAGTTCCGACAGGGGGACTAATCAGCCCCAGCATTTT. Protein: CASSSDRGTNQPQHF.

This clone showed up just once. The J gene is TRBJ1-2, the V gene TRBV5-6, with 9 positions matching TRBD1. Germline-derived CDR1 and CDR2 are SGHDT and YYEEEE. V lost 2 bases, J lost 8 bases, and 7 bases stayed unmatched. The CDR3 sequence is 14 residues long. The CDR3 protein is CASSFGDRAGGYTF. For the CDR3, the DNA is TGTGCCAGCAGCTTTGGGGACAGGGCTGGCGGCTACACCTTC.

This chain connects TRBV7-8 to TRBJ1-4; 10 bases agree with TRBD1. The CDR3 totals 15 residues. CDR1 is SGHVS, CDR2 FQNEAQ, per germline. After removal of 4 bases from V and 7 bases from J, the junction contained 6 bases not matched to a gene. The CDR3 reads CASSSGQGIAEKLFF. DNA of the CDR3: TGTGCCAGCAGCTCGGGACAGGGGATTGCTGAAAAACTGTTTTTT.

This chain links TRBV6-5 with TRBJ2-7; 11 nucleotides match TRBD1. V trimming: 6 bases; J trimming: 5 bases; junction bases outside the gene matches: 9. The CDR3 is 15 amino acids. Per germline, CDR1 MNHEY and CDR2 SVGAGI. DNA for the CDR3: TGTGCCAGCAGGGGAGGAGGACAGGGGGCTGACGAGCAGTACTTC. Protein product: CASRGGGQGADEQYF.

The CDR3 coding sequence is TGTGCCAGCAGTTCCCAGGGGGTTGCTTCTGGAAACACCATATATTTT. Protein sequence: CASSSQGVASGNTIYF. The chain joins TRBV28 to TRBJ1-3, with TRBD1 identical over 7 bases. The V gene end was trimmed by 4 bases and the J gene end by 1 base; junction bases not matched to a gene: 7. Germline CDR1 reads MDHEN; CDR2 reads SYDVKM. This CDR3 region has 16 residues.

The chain links TRBV2 to TRBJ2-2; TRBD2 might be the D (6 bases). This CDR3 contains 24 residues. With 0 bases removed from V and 5 bases from J, the gap between germline ends came to 37 bases. Germline CDR1 and CDR2: SNHLY and FYNNEI. CDR3 in DNA: TGTGCCAGCAGTGAAGCCCGGAGACCGTTCCGGGACTCCCGTGGGCAGTCCAAAACCGGGGAGCTGTTTTTT. As protein: CASSEARRPFRDSRGQSKTGELFF.

This clone showed up just a few times. CDR3 protein: CASSRRTSGGASGELFF. CDR3 sequence (DNA): TGTGCCAGTAGCCGAAGGACTAGCGGGGGGGCGTCCGGGGAGCTGTTTTTT. The V call is TRBV19, the J call TRBJ2-2, with TRBD2 matching 15 bases. This CDR3 has 17 residues. From germline, CDR1 is LNHDA and CDR2 SQIVND (reference sequence). Unmatched junction bases numbered 8, after V lost 6 bases and J lost 6 bases.

V is TRBV7-2 and J is TRBJ2-3, with D possibly TRBD2 on 5 matching bases. Germline V gene lookup returns CDR1 SGHTA and CDR2 FQGNSA. V lost 4 bases to trimming and J lost 3 bases, with 20 bases between them. This CDR3 region has 17 residues. CDR3 in amino acids: CASSSRALFSGTDTQYF. DNA for the CDR3: TGTGCCAGCAGCTCGAGGGCCCTTTTTTCGGGGACAGATACGCAGTATTTT.

The chain is built from TRBV19 and TRBJ1-4; D gene ambiguous. V lost 1 base and J lost 5, with 8 bases in between. This CDR3 contains 14 residues. CDR1 is LNHDA, CDR2 SQIVND, per germline (reference sequence). CDR3 sequence (DNA): TGTGCCAGTAGTATAGCGTTGGAGAATGAAAAACTGTTTTTT. Its translation is CASSIALENEKLFF.

This clone turned up a few times. CDR3 residues: CASSGQNEQYF. Written as DNA, the CDR3 is TGTGCCAGCAGCGGACAGAACGAGCAGTACTTC. The rearrangement links TRBV21-1 to TRBJ2-7; the table's D call, TRBD1, was not checked against the DNA. TRBV21-1 is a pseudogene. The CDR3 consists of 11 residues.

The V gene is TRBV2, the J gene TRBJ1-2; D call uncertain. Germline CDR1 reads SNHLY; CDR2 reads FYNNEI. The CDR3 loop spans 13 amino acids. The germline V and J ends were trimmed by 3 bases and 7 bases, with 12 bases remaining between them. This CDR3 reads CASSEFGVSGYTF. As DNA, the CDR3 is TGTGCCAGCAGTGAGTTCGGGGTCTCTGGCTACACCTTC.

The chain recombines TRBV7-2 with TRBJ2-1, with TRBD2 identical over 8 bases. Losses at the gene ends were 3 bases for V and 9 bases for J; bases not matched to a gene: 10. Germline V lookup: CDR1 SGHTA, CDR2 FQGNSA. The CDR3 runs to 15 residues. The CDR3 sequence: CASSFRGLGSAEQFF. CDR3 nucleotide sequence: TGTGCCAGCAGCTTCCGGGGACTAGGATCGGCTGAGCAGTTCTTC.

The chain employs TRBV24-1 and TRBJ1-1; TRBD1 matches at 9 bases. J gave up 3 bases and V 6 bases, and 10 bases lay outside the gene matches. From germline, CDR1 is KGHDR and CDR2 SFDVKD. The CDR3 has 16 residues. CDR3 sequence (DNA): TGTGCCACCAGTCCGGGACAGGGAAGTAGGGACACTGAAGCTTTCTTT. Translating gives CATSPGQGSRDTEAFF.

The chain employs TRBV5-1 and TRBJ2-7; 7 bases agree with TRBD1. This CDR3 has 15 residues. The V gene end was trimmed by 2 bases and the J gene end by 6 bases; junction bases not matched to a gene: 11. Germline V CDR1 and CDR2: SGHRS, YFSETQ. CDR3 in DNA: TGCGCCAGCAGCTTTTCTACCTACAGGGGAAGCGAGCAGTACTTC. Its protein is CASSFSTYRGSEQYF.

In its sample, this clone was seen a few times. The chain links TRBV19 to TRBJ1-1; 7 positions match TRBD1. J was trimmed by 4 bases and V by 4 bases; bases with no gene match: 6. CDR1 and CDR2 (germline): LNHDA, SQIVND (reference sequence). The CDR3 is 14 residues long. The CDR3 is CASSTGTATTEAFF. CDR3 coding DNA: TGTGCCAGTAGTACCGGGACAGCAACCACTGAAGCTTTCTTT.

This clone appeared once. This chain uses TRBV7-3 with TRBJ1-3, with D unresolved. Trimming took 5 bases from V and 8 from J, leaving 16 bases between them. The CDR3 is made up of 14 amino acids. Germline lookup yields CDR1 SGHTA and CDR2 FQGTGA. The CDR3, as DNA: TGTGCCAGCAGCCGGGTGAGGGATCAGGACACCATATATTTT. This gives the protein CASSRVRDQDTIYF.

V is TRBV6-5 and J is TRBJ1-6; TRBD1 aligns across 7 bases. The germline V gene has CDR1 MNHEY and CDR2 SVGAGI. The CDR3 contains 13 residues. Unmatched junction bases numbered 5, after V lost 8 bases and J lost 7 bases. This CDR3 reads CASADRVNSPLHF. For the CDR3, the DNA is TGTGCCAGCGCCGACAGGGTCAATTCACCCCTCCACTTT.

This sequence joins TRBV7-9 and TRBJ2-3; a weak D match, TRBD1 (5 bases). This CDR3 region has 16 residues. Germline-derived CDR1 and CDR2 are SEHNR and FQNEAQ (reference sequence). Deletions cut 0 bases from V and 0 bases from J, with 10 bases between. CDR3 DNA sequence: TGTGCCAGCAGCTTAGCCCTCAGGGATAGCACAGATACGCAGTATTTT. The encoded protein is CASSLALRDSTDTQYF.

The rearrangement uses TRBV2 and TRBJ2-3; TRBD2 agrees at 10 bases. The CDR3 is made up of 15 amino acids. CDR1 and CDR2 (germline): SNHLY, FYNNEI. V shed 3 bases and J 6 bases; nucleotides not matched to a gene: 6. CDR3 in DNA: TGTGCCAGCAGTGAGAATAGCGGGAGGACGGATACGCAGTATTTT. Translating gives CASSENSGRTDTQYF.

This clone has more than one count but fewer than ten. In DNA form, the CDR3 reads TGCGCCAGCAGCCACCTCGGAGCTTATGGCTACACCTTC. It encodes CASSHLGAYGYTF. The chain is built from TRBV4-1 and TRBJ1-2, with D unresolved. The CDR3 is 13 amino acids. V dropped 3 bases and J dropped 5 bases, with 10 bases sitting between them. The germline gives CDR1 MGHRA, CDR2 YSYEKL.

The chain combines TRBV11-2 with TRBJ1-2; the D is unclear. This CDR3 has 13 amino acids. The ends were cut back, 7 bases at V and 7 bases at J, with 16 bases in the middle. CDR1 and CDR2 from the germline V gene are SGHAT and FQNNGV. CDR3 coding DNA: TGTGCCAGCACCTCCCAGGAACACGGTGGCTACACCTTC. Translated, it gives CASTSQEHGGYTF.

V usage is TRBV19 and J usage is TRBJ1-1, with a weak D call TRBD1 (6 bases). The ends were cut back, 4 bases at V and 4 bases at J, with 13 bases in the middle. The germline V gene encodes CDR1 LNHDA and CDR2 SQIVND (reference sequence). The CDR3 has 14 residues. CDR3 sequence (DNA): TGTGCCAGTAGTAGGGGGGGCCGGCGCACTGAAGCTTTCTTT. Amino acids: CASSRGGRRTEAFF.